This T cell receptor (beta chain) was observed in a study of blood T cell repertoires in COVID-19. Study background: COVID-19 samples, acute and convalescent, were from the United States, Italy and Spain. The cDNA or gDNA used as material had been derived from T cells, B-cell-depleted T cells, or PBMCs.

Original methodology: Estimation of nucleated cell counts was performed using reference gene primer amplification. Profiling relied on immunoSEQ multiplex PCR, and the TCRdb table lists in-frame clones only, not all of them. Clonal size and the V and J genes are those of that table, whereas D and trimming came from the DNA. The table includes under 130,000 clones, more than 60% detected once. This receptor was obtained from a man between 65 and 79 years old with active or convalescent COVID-19. Sample: peripheral blood.

The CDR3 nucleotides are TGCGCCAGCAGCTTAGACAGCCAAAACATTCAGTACTTC. Residues: CASSLDSQNIQYF. The chain has TRBV5-1 and TRBJ2-4; D is possibly TRBD1 (5 bases). V lost 2 bases to trimming and J lost 5 bases, with 8 bases between them. This CDR3 spans 13 amino acids. Germline CDR1 SGHRS, CDR2 YFSETQ.